This T cell receptor beta chain was sequenced during a study of molecular identifiers for immune sequencing clone quantification listed by TCRdb under 2018. Context from the whole study: For a replicate experiment, RNA from around 20,000 or 99,000 naive CD8 T cells was divided into five aliquots, of which four were sequenced. This methods study used CD8 T cells to benchmark TCR RNA copy counting and molecular-identifier clustering-based TCR repertoire sequencing (MIDCIRS). Study-level results and caveats: Modeling estimated 2.5 to 3 recovered TCR RNA copies per cell, compared with 8.5 to 10 by digital PCR, which implies about 30% capture efficiency. In CMV-specific effector cells, clones with more than 20 RNA copies contained over 98% of molecules, whereas in naive cells such clones contained under 1% of molecules. The naive libraries included spiked-in Jurkat TCR RNA (roughly 11 copies' worth), and this RNA is not part of the donor repertoire. Spiked-in Jurkat TCR RNA equivalent to a single cell was reported to be detectable even among one million naive CD8 T cells. Highly expanded clone sizes could be underestimated because identical TCR molecules may share a barcode. When barcode sub-clustering was omitted, TCR diversity was inflated by chimeric consensus sequences, with chimeras reaching as high as 47%.

As to this clonotype: No cognate antigen has been identified for it. No base qualities exist here, and no much larger clone lies one base off it.

Library preparation was by PCR. The listed sequencing device is Illumina HiSeq 4000. Bulk TCR libraries were generated as previously described, with the TCR primers listed in Table S5 used. Total RNA was purified with the Qiagen AllPrep DNA/RNA kit. Reads from multiple sequencing runs of the same library were pooled before analysis. Regarding the original processing steps: Reads were retained only if the reads had an exact TCR constant sequence, and the retained reads were trimmed to 150 nt and grouped according to their 12-nt molecular barcodes. Within each barcode group, reads were sub-clustered at a 15% Levenshtein threshold, and quality-weighted consensus sequences were built per RNA molecule. Non-functional sequences were discarded, and so were lower-count sequences lying one edit away from another sequence. On the basis of fitting two negative binomial distributions, barcode sub-clusters with fewer than 20% of the maximum read count were discarded. Through fastp at Q25 and MiXCR, TCRdb rebuilt clones from the public reads, retaining in-frame beta chains. Each record represents a unique CDR3 protein, reported with the most common genes and DNA among its rows. The authors' filters were not applied to this entry. In this sample the table shows about 54,000 distinct CDR3 sequences, less than 25% of which occur a single time. Of the sample, around 1.9% is held by the ten largest clones.

The CDR3 starts with the cysteine, ends with the phenylalanine, and has 16 residues. This entry keeps only the CDR3 DNA: 48 bases, framed from base 1. V was cut back by 6 bases and J by 4 bases, leaving a gap of 20 bases between them. Naive CD8 T cell libraries were made from roughly 18,000 to 920,000 sorted cells using 10%, 30% or 50% of purified RNA. Naive CD8 T cells were FACS-sorted as CD8+CD4-CCR7+CD45RA+ on a BD FACSAria II into RLT Plus buffer. To test detection sensitivity, Jurkat RNA equivalent to more than 9 TCR copies was spiked into samples of roughly 20,000-1,000,000 naive CD8 T cells. CD8 T cells were enriched using RosetteSep CD8+ T Cell Enrichment Cocktail and Ficoll-Paque, and the enriched cells then underwent ACK red cell lysis.

Recombination joined TRBV12-3 or TRBV12-4 with TRBJ2-3; a tentative D match to TRBD1 spans 5 bases. This TCR was recovered from a human donor in good health. Some libraries in this study had Jurkat cell RNA spiked in. The sequencing input was naive CD8+ T cells from blood, with Jurkat cell RNA spiked in. The intended sense of this specimen's cell subset or site label: FACS-sorted CD8+CD4-CCR7+CD45RA+ naive T cells. The DNA sequence is TGTGCCAGCAGGTCGGTCAGGGAAAAGAGTTCAGATACGCAGTATTTT. This sequence encodes CASRSVREKSSDTQYF.